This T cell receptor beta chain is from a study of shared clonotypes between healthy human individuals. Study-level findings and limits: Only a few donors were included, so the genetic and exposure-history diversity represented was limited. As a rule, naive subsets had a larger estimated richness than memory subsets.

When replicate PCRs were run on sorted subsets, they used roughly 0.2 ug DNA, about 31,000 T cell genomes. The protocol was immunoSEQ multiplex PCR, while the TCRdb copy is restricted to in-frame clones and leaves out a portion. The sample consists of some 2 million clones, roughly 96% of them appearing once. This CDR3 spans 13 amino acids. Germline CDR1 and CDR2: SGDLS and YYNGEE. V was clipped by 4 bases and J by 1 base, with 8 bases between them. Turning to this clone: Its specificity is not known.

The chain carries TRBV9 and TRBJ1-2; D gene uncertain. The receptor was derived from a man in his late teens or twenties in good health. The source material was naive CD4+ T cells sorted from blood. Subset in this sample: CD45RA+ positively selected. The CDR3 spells CASSPSSNYGYTF. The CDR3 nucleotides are TGTGCCAGCAGCCCGAGTAGTAACTATGGCTACACCTTC.